The next 10 T cell receptor beta chains were all read from a single sample in a study of blood T cells in healthy people across ages. Primers used in a second PCR of roughly 6 to 11 cycles were a sample-barcoded 5' primer and a J-beta primer mix. TCRdb re-called the 5' RACE reads with MiXCR, one entry per CDR3 protein. This table has about 640,000 distinct CDR3 sequences, 58% appearing once. The sequenced material came from blood. The receptors originated from a man aged 55 to 69 in good health.

This clonotype has just a few counts. V is TRBV27 and J is TRBJ2-1; TRBD1 matches 9 bases. J lost 7 bases, V lost 6 bases, and 7 bases had no gene match. The CDR3 contains 14 residues. Germline V gives CDR1 MNHEY, CDR2 SMNVEV (reference sequence). The DNA of the CDR3 is TGTGCCAGCAGCCAGGACAGGGGTGGAAATGAGCAGTTCTTC. Amino acids: CASSQDRGGNEQFF.

The V gene is TRBV12-3 or TRBV12-4, the J gene TRBJ1-1; D may be TRBD1 (6 bases). V was cut by 3 bases and J by 3 bases, with 8 bases left in between. This CDR3 is 13 amino acids long. CDR3 region: CASSFKGDTEAFF. CDR3 nucleotide sequence: TGTGCCAGCAGTTTTAAGGGGGACACTGAAGCTTTCTTT.

As regards this clonotype: Mismatch with germline at one junction end may stem from a read error. The chain employs TRBV20-1 and TRBJ2-3; TRBD1 agrees at 9 bases. CDR3 length: 14 amino acids. Germline V gene lookup returns CDR1 DFQATT and CDR2 SNEGSKA (reference sequence). The CDR3 is CSAPDRGRTDTQDF. The CDR3 nucleotides read TGCAGTGCCCCTGACAGGGGGAGGACAGATACGCAGGATTTT.

CDR3 region: CASSLRRDANTGELFF. DNA for the CDR3: TGTGCCAGCAGTTTAAGGAGGGACGCGAACACCGGGGAGCTGTTTTTT. This sequence joins TRBV27 and TRBJ2-2; D might be TRBD2 (6 bases). V was shortened by 2 bases and J by 0 bases, with 10 bases between the two germline ends. CDR1 and CDR2 (germline): MNHEY, SMNVEV (reference sequence). The CDR3 runs to 16 residues.

This clonotype was recorded a few times. The chain employs TRBV5-1 and TRBJ2-1; D gene unclear. The V gene's germline CDR1 is SGHRS and CDR2 YFSETQ. Trimming stripped 2 bases from V and 0 bases from J, with 6 bases between. This CDR3 has 14 residues. CDR3 sequence: CASSFMGSYNEQFF. CDR3 sequence (DNA): TGCGCCAGCAGCTTCATGGGCTCCTACAATGAGCAGTTCTTC.

The chain uses TRBV20-1 and TRBJ2-1; D is possibly TRBD2 (7 bases). Trimming shortened V by 5 bases and J by 12 bases, and 23 bases separated the two germline ends. CDR1 is DFQATT and CDR2 is SNEGSKA in the germline V gene (reference sequence). The length of the CDR3 is 14 residues. The CDR3 DNA reads as TGCAGTGCTCAACAGGGAGGGACTGACCGGGGGCAGTTCTTC. It specifies CSAQQGGTDRGQFF.

In its sample, this clonotype was seen a few times. This sequence joins TRBV29-1 and TRBJ2-1; 8 bases line up with TRBD1. CDR3 length equals 15 residues. Germline CDR1 is SQVTM and CDR2 is ANQGSEA. The J segment lost 4 bases and the V segment lost 6 bases, leaving 11 bases of the junction unmatched. The CDR3 is CSVRGQASNYNEQFF. The CDR3 DNA follows: TGCAGCGTCAGGGGACAGGCCTCGAATTACAATGAGCAGTTCTTC.

This clonotype has a handful of counts. The J gene is TRBJ2-5, the V gene TRBV10-1; TRBD2 matches 13 bases. The CDR3 length is 16 residues. Trimming at V came to 0 bases and at J to 5 bases, leaving 3 bases not matched to a gene. Germline V gives CDR1 WNHNN, CDR2 SYGVQD (reference sequence). CDR3 coding DNA: TGCGCCAGCAGTGAGTCGACTAGCGGGGGGCTTGAGACCCAGTACTTC. The encoded protein is CASSESTSGGLETQYF.

V gene TRBV10-3 combines with J gene TRBJ2-1; 12 nucleotides agree with TRBD2. Trimming took 6 bases from V and 5 from J; bases not matched to a gene: 5. The CDR3 spans 15 residues. CDR1 ENHRY and CDR2 SYGVKD come from the germline V gene. CDR3 sequence reads: CAIRASGGANNEQFF. The CDR3, as DNA: TGTGCCATCAGGGCTAGCGGGGGGGCAAACAATGAGCAGTTCTTC.

V gene TRBV5-1 combines with J gene TRBJ1-2; D is possibly TRBD1 (5 bases). This CDR3 spans 15 amino acids. With 2 bases removed from V and 0 bases from J, the gap between germline ends came to 11 bases. Germline V lookup: CDR1 SGHRS, CDR2 YFSETQ. The CDR3 sequence is CASSFLPGTNYGYTF. The DNA for the CDR3 is TGCGCCAGCAGCTTTCTTCCAGGGACTAACTATGGCTACACCTTC.